The T cell receptor beta chain under discussion was sequenced for a study of T cell responses to AZD1222 COVID-19 vaccine. Produced via immunoSEQ multiplex PCR; TCRdb's table is partial and in-frame only. The sample holds under 200,000 clones; just over 90% are singletons and the top ten take approximately 4%. This specimen consisted of peripheral blood, obtained 28 days after the second dose of the MenACWY control vaccine. This TCR derives from an adult who received the MenACWY meningococcal vaccine as a control.

CDR3 protein: CASSLNGREAFF. For the CDR3, the DNA is TGTGCCAGCAGTTTAAACGGCAGGGAAGCTTTCTTT. V usage is TRBV12-3 or TRBV12-4 and J usage is TRBJ1-1; no clear D. Between the trimmed V and J ends, which lost 2 bases and 8 bases, there was a span of 9 bases. The length of the CDR3 is 12 residues.